The 4 T cell receptor beta chains presented below share a single source sample, sequenced in a study of shared clonotypes between healthy human individuals. Assay used: immunoSEQ multiplex PCR; TCRdb lists only in-frame clones, some missing. Among more than 2 million clones listed, about 95% were seen once. Naive CD8 populations comprised CD45RO-negative cells positively selected for CCR7, excluding terminally differentiated effector memory CD45RA+ cells. The source material was naive CD8+ T cells sorted from blood. All receptors come from a man younger than 35 in good health.

The chain uses TRBV5-1 and TRBJ2-1, with 7 bases fitting TRBD2. The CDR3 length is 15 residues. Germline CDR1 is SGHRS and CDR2 is YFSETQ. V gave up 4 bases and J gave up 8 bases; unmatched junction bases: 12. CDR3 coding DNA: TGCGCCAGCAGCCCCTCGGGGGGAGCGGTCGATGAGCAGTTCTTC. Translated, it gives CASSPSGGAVDEQFF.

Points on this clone: Other DNA sequences in this specimen translate into the identical CDR3. The V call is TRBV4-1, the J call TRBJ2-7; 7 bases line up with TRBD1. The ends lost 0 bases at V and 1 base at J; junction bases unmatched: 3. This CDR3 contains 15 residues. Germline CDR1 is MGHRA and CDR2 is YSYEKL. The CDR3 nucleotides are TGCGCCAGCAGCCAAGAGGACAGGCCTTCCTACGAGCAGTACTTC. This encodes CASSQEDRPSYEQYF.

The chain links TRBV6-6 to TRBJ1-1; D not resolved. V was pared by 0 bases and J by 3 bases, with 11 bases between. The CDR3 has 15 amino acids. Germline-derived CDR1 and CDR2 are MNHNY and SVGAGI (reference sequence). The CDR3 reads CASSYSVYRDTEAFF. The DNA for the CDR3 is TGTGCCAGCAGTTACTCCGTATATAGGGACACTGAAGCTTTCTTT.

The chain couples TRBV5-1 to TRBJ2-3, with D tentatively TRBD1 or TRBD2 (6 bases each). The V gene's germline CDR1 is SGHRS and CDR2 YFSETQ. V was cut by 4 bases and J by 0 bases, with 24 bases left in between. The CDR3 is 19 amino acids. The CDR3 protein is CASSPVEGGSPPSTDTQYF. The CDR3 bases are TGCGCCAGCAGCCCCGTCGAAGGGGGGTCTCCCCCTAGCACAGATACGCAGTATTTT.